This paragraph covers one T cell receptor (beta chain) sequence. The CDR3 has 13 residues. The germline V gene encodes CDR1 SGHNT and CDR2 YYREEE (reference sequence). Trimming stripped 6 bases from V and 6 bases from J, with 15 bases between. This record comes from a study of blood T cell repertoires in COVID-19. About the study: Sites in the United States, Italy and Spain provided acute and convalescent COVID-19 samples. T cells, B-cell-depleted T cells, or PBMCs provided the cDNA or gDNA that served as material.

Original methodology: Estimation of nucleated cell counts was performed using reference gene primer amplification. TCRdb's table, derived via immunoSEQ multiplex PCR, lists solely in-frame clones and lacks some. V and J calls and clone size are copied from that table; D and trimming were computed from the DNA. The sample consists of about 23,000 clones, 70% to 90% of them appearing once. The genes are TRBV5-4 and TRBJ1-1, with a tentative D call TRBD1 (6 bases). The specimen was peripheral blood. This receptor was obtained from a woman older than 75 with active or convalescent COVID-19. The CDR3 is CASTFTGTAEAFF. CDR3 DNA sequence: TGTGCCAGCACCTTCACAGGGACGGCTGAAGCTTTCTTT.